Each of the 31 T cell receptor beta chains below was sequenced from the same sample in a study of Graves' ophthalmopathy and Graves' hyperthyroidism. RNA served as the template for amplifying TCR beta CDR3 regions. HTBI primers served in a first-round RT-PCR, which a second-round multiplex PCR followed. TCRdb reanalysed the multiplex PCR reads using MiXCR and keeps one entry per CDR3 protein. The sample yields about 400,000 distinct CDR3 sequences, around 21% seen once. Sequencing was carried out using peripheral blood. The receptors stem from a woman under 30 with stable Graves' hyperthyroidism.

This clonotype was observed at least ten times. The gene calls are TRBV20-1 and TRBJ2-7, with 9 bases matching TRBD1. The CDR3 is 13 residues long. Germline V gene sequence: CDR1 DFQATT, CDR2 SNEGSKA (reference sequence). V was pared by 5 bases and J by 4 bases, with 6 bases of the junction left unmatched. The CDR3 sequence is CSAAGTGIYEQYF. DNA of the CDR3: TGCAGTGCTGCCGGGACAGGGATTTACGAGCAGTACTTC.

In this sample, this clonotype turned up many times. The V gene is TRBV5-1, the J gene TRBJ2-7, with 7 bases lining up with TRBD1. Germline values: CDR1 SGHRS, CDR2 YFSETQ. V lost 5 bases to trimming and J lost 2 bases; unmatched junction nucleotides: 7. The CDR3 consists of 14 residues. Here the CDR3 DNA reads TGCGCCAGCAGGAGGGATACAGGGGCCTACGAGCAGTACTTC. Residues: CASRRDTGAYEQYF.

This clonotype was counted ten times or more. V is TRBV5-1 and J is TRBJ2-5; TRBD2 matches at 8 bases. The germline V gene has CDR1 SGHRS and CDR2 YFSETQ. J lost 0 bases, V lost 3 bases, and 4 bases had no gene match. This CDR3 has 15 amino acids. CDR3 sequence: CASSWTSPNQETQYF. Here the CDR3 DNA reads TGCGCCAGCAGCTGGACTAGCCCCAACCAAGAGACCCAGTACTTC.

On this clonotype itself: A junction end diverges from the germline sequence, so it may reflect a read error. CDR3 protein: CASSDNSLAKNIKYF. The CDR3 DNA reads as TGTGCCAGCAGTGATAACTCCCTAGCCAAAAACATTAAGTACTTC. The rearrangement uses TRBV6-1 and TRBJ2-4; TRBD2 might be the D (5 bases). The CDR3 contains 15 residues. Germline CDR1 reads MNHNS; CDR2 reads SASEGT.

This clonotype was seen ten or more times. The rearrangement joins TRBV28 to TRBJ2-5; D could derive from TRBD1 or TRBD2 (6 bases each). V was shortened by 2 bases and J by 2 bases, with 12 bases between the two germline ends. Germline V gene data show CDR1 as MDHEN and CDR2 as SYDVKM. This CDR3 has 15 residues. CDR3 loop: CASSLPGAQQETQYF. CDR3 DNA sequence: TGTGCCAGCAGTTTACCGGGGGCCCAACAAGAGACCCAGTACTTC.

This rearrangement joins TRBV12-3 or TRBV12-4 to TRBJ1-2; D is possibly TRBD1 (5 bases). The V gene lost 5 bases and the J gene lost 2 bases, with 15 bases spanning the gap. The CDR3 extends over 15 amino acids. The CDR3 loop is CASSPYPGRNYGYTF. DNA for the CDR3: TGTGCCAGCAGTCCGTACCCGGGACGGAACTATGGCTACACCTTC.

On this clonotype itself: Since a much larger clone is just one base distant, this may be a read error. This is likely a read error, given that the CDR3 carries no conserved phenylalanine or tryptophan at its end. The rearrangement links TRBV29-1 to TRBJ1-2; D ambiguous. CDR3 length: 12 residues. V gave up 1 base and J gave up 4 bases, with 7 bases separating them. CDR1 and CDR2 from the germline V gene are SQVTM and ANQGSEA. CDR3 coding DNA: TGCAGCGTTGAAGCACAGCTCTATGGCTACACCTAC. It translates to CSVEAQLYGYTY.

This clonotype was recorded at least ten times. The chain joins TRBV19 to TRBJ2-5; 7 bases agree with TRBD1. V was pared by 5 bases and J by 4 bases, with 13 bases of the junction left unmatched. Germline CDR1 LNHDA, CDR2 SQIVND (reference sequence). This CDR3 comprises 16 residues. The CDR3 here is CASSPDRVRTGETQYF. The CDR3 nucleotides are TGTGCCAGTAGTCCCGACAGGGTCCGGACCGGAGAGACCCAGTACTTC.

This clonotype was seen many times. This chain uses TRBV7-2 with TRBJ1-6; D gene uncertain. Per the germline V gene, CDR1 is SGHTA and CDR2 is FQGNSA. V was shortened by 1 base and J by 6 bases, with 7 bases between the two germline ends. The CDR3 is made up of 14 amino acids. The chain's CDR3 is CASSLGSFNSPLHF. CDR3 in DNA: TGTGCCAGCAGCTTAGGGTCTTTTAATTCACCCCTCCACTTT.

This clonotype was seen repeatedly, ten times or more. The chain carries TRBV6-1 and TRBJ2-5, with D possibly TRBD2 on 6 matching bases. Germline CDR1 and CDR2: MNHNS and SASEGT. The germline V and J ends were trimmed by 6 bases and 7 bases, with 18 bases remaining between them. The CDR3 is made up of 14 amino acids. The CDR3 protein is CASSRGTPRGTQYF. DNA of the CDR3: TGTGCCAGCAGCCGCGGGACCCCGAGAGGGACCCAGTACTTC.

Ten or more counts support this clonotype. V gene TRBV12-3 or TRBV12-4 combines with J gene TRBJ2-5; the match to TRBD2 covers 8 bases. V lost 6 bases to trimming and J lost 1 base; unmatched junction nucleotides: 4. This CDR3 region has 14 residues. The chain's CDR3 is CASRREAGQETQYF. CDR3 bases: TGTGCCAGCAGGCGGGAGGCGGGCCAAGAGACCCAGTACTTC.

This clonotype was detected ten times or more. At one end the junction does not follow the germline gene, possibly because of a read error. This sequence joins TRBV27 and TRBJ1-2; D possibly corresponds to TRBD1 (6 bases). Germline V gives CDR1 MNHEY, CDR2 SMNVEV (reference sequence). This CDR3 has 13 residues. CDR3 coding DNA: TGTGCCAGCAAAGACAGGAATCCGACGAACTTTAAATTC. It yields the protein CASKDRNPTNFKF.

In this sample, this clonotype turned up many times. This chain's CDR3 is CASHLGDGYEQYF. The CDR3 region has the DNA TGCGCCAGCCATCTTGGGGACGGCTACGAGCAGTACTTC. The chain employs TRBV5-1 and TRBJ2-7; D may correspond to TRBD1 or TRBD2 (5 bases each). Germline V lookup: CDR1 SGHRS, CDR2 YFSETQ. This CDR3 is 13 amino acids long. Trimming cost V 7 bases and J 3 bases, with 14 bases left between them.

There are many counts of this clonotype. V and J are TRBV2 and TRBJ2-5; D gene ambiguous. CDR1 and CDR2 from the germline V gene are SNHLY and FYNNEI. This CDR3 is built from 13 residues. The V end was cut by 0 bases, the J end by 5 bases, with 7 bases between. In DNA, the CDR3 is TGTGCCAGCAGTGAAGCGCAGGTTGAGACCCAGTACTTC. This codes for CASSEAQVETQYF.

The genes are TRBV10-3 and TRBJ2-7; a weak D match, TRBD1 (6 bases). The CDR3 totals 13 residues. V gave up 5 bases and J gave up 2 bases, with 10 bases separating them. In germline, CDR1 is ENHRY, CDR2 SYGVKD. CDR3 in DNA: TGTGCCATCAGTTCTGGGACAACCTACGAGCAGTACTTC. Its translation is CAISSGTTYEQYF.

The chain uses TRBV12-3 or TRBV12-4 and TRBJ2-5; D gene uncertain. The CDR3 totals 14 residues. V was pared by 2 bases and J by 2 bases, with 9 bases between. The CDR3 is CASSLRRQQETQYF. The CDR3 nucleotides read TGTGCCAGCAGTTTAAGGCGGCAGCAAGAGACCCAGTACTTC.

This clonotype was seen many times. The V gene is TRBV7-8, the J gene TRBJ1-2, with D possibly matching TRBD1 (6 bases). The CDR3 contains 16 residues. The germline V and J ends were trimmed by 0 bases and 5 bases, with 16 bases remaining between them. Per the germline V gene, CDR1 is SGHVS and CDR2 is FQNEAQ. As DNA, the CDR3 is TGTGCCAGCAGCTTAGCAGGCGACAGGCGGCTTTATGGCTACACCTTC. This translates into CASSLAGDRRLYGYTF. Together with reference TRBV7-8 and TRBJ1-2, the CDR3 gives the full variable domain: GAGVSQSPRYKVAKRGQDVALRCDPISGHVSLFWYQQALGQGPEFLTYFQNEAQLDKSGLPSDRFFAERPEGSVSTLKIQRTQQEDSAVYLCASSLAGDRRLYGYTFGSGTRLTVV.

This clonotype has a count of ten or more. The chain joins TRBV7-2 to TRBJ2-2; 9 nucleotides line up with TRBD2. Germline-derived CDR1 and CDR2 are SGHTA and FQGNSA. The CDR3 spans 15 residues. Trimming took 1 base from V and 4 from J; bases not matched to a gene: 1. The CDR3 is CASSLGTSATGELFF. DNA of the CDR3: TGTGCCAGCAGCTTAGGGACTAGCGCCACCGGGGAGCTGTTTTTT. Full variable domain (outside the CDR3, taken from reference TRBV7-2 and TRBJ2-2): GAGVSQSPSNKVTEKGKDVELRCDPISGHTALYWYRQSLGQGLEFLIYFQGNSAPDKSGLPSDRFSAERTGGSVSTLTIQRTQQEDSAVYLCASSLGTSATGELFFGEGSRLTVL.

Many counts were recorded for this clonotype. The chain links TRBV28 to TRBJ2-5; D call uncertain. The CDR3 is 17 amino acids. Germline V gene data show CDR1 as MDHEN and CDR2 as SYDVKM. V was clipped by 1 base and J by 1 base, with 16 bases between them. The CDR3 DNA reads TGTGCCAGCAGTTTATTATCGAGGCCGAGGTGCCAAGAGACCCAGTACTTC. Translated, it gives CASSLLSRPRCQETQYF.

The rearrangement uses TRBV7-8 and TRBJ1-6; TRBD1 aligns across 8 bases. Germline assignment: CDR1 SGHVS and CDR2 FQNEAQ. The CDR3 extends over 15 amino acids. With 7 bases clipped from V and 7 bases from J, the junction kept 9 bases outside the gene matches. The DNA of the CDR3 is TGTGCCAGCATCCTCGACAGGGGTAGGAATTCACCCCTCCACTTT. Its translation: CASILDRGRNSPLHF.

This clonotype was recorded many times. This rearrangement joins TRBV10-3 to TRBJ2-2; 7 bases agree with TRBD1. After removal of 5 bases from V and 8 bases from J, the junction contained 8 bases not matched to a gene. The germline V gene has CDR1 ENHRY and CDR2 SYGVKD. CDR3 length equals 14 residues. The CDR3 region is CAISMTGTGGELFF. In nucleotides, the CDR3 is TGTGCCATCAGTATGACAGGGACCGGAGGGGAGCTGTTTTTT.

Ten or more counts support this clonotype. The gene calls are TRBV9 and TRBJ2-5; a weak D match, TRBD1 (7 bases). CDR1 SGDLS and CDR2 YYNGEE come from the germline V gene. Trimming shortened V by 8 bases and J by 2 bases, and 13 bases separated the two germline ends. The CDR3 totals 13 residues. The CDR3 sequence is CASQGGAQETQYF. The CDR3 DNA sequence: TGTGCCAGTCAGGGGGGAGCACAAGAGACCCAGTACTTC.

This clonotype has just a few counts. A clone one base away is much larger, so this may be a read error. The rearrangement joins TRBV20-1 to TRBJ2-5, with D tentatively TRBD2 (6 bases). CDR3 length equals 14 residues. The V gene's germline CDR1 is DFQATT and CDR2 SNEGSKA (reference sequence). The CDR3 loop reads CSARPGEDQETKYF. The CDR3 DNA reads TGCAGTGCTAGACCGGGAGAGGACCAAGAGACCAAGTACTTC.

This chain uses TRBV12-3 or TRBV12-4 with TRBJ2-5; unclear D gene. CDR3 size: 14 residues. The V end lost 2 bases, the J end lost 5 bases, and 12 bases lay between the germline ends. The CDR3 loop reads CASSLSRSQETQYF. The CDR3 region has the DNA TGTGCCAGCAGTTTATCGAGAAGTCAGGAGACCCAGTACTTC.

Of note for this clonotype: Mismatch with germline at one junction end may stem from a read error. V is TRBV28 and J is TRBJ1-1; D is perhaps TRBD1 (5 bases). Germline V CDR1 and CDR2: MDHEN, SYDVKM. The CDR3 totals 14 residues. CDR3 sequence (DNA): TGTGCCAGCGGTTCGGGGGTTTTGAACACCGAAGCTTTCTTT. Translated: CASGSGVLNTEAFF.

In this sample, this clonotype turned up many times. The gene calls are TRBV13 and TRBJ2-2; TRBD1 aligns across 10 bases. Trimming removed 5 bases from V and 4 bases from J; junction bases left unmatched: 4. Germline loops: CDR1 PRHDT, CDR2 FYEKMQ (reference sequence). The CDR3 is made up of 15 amino acids. CDR3 sequence (DNA): TGTGCCAGCAGCATTCGGACAGGGGGCACCGGGGAGCTGTTTTTT. It encodes CASSIRTGGTGELFF.

This clonotype was seen a handful of times. V gene TRBV7-3 combines with J gene TRBJ2-5; D call uncertain. CDR1 is SGHTA, CDR2 FQGTGA, per germline. The CDR3 is made up of 15 amino acids. V lost 8 bases to trimming and J lost 5 bases, with 21 bases between them. For the CDR3, the DNA is TGTGCCAGCCGGCACAGCGAGTTCCGTTGGGAGACCCAGTACTTC. This translates into CASRHSEFRWETQYF.

This clonotype was counted at least ten times. The J gene is TRBJ2-7, the V gene TRBV2, with a weak D call TRBD1 (5 bases). Germline V lookup: CDR1 SNHLY, CDR2 FYNNEI. Trimming cost V 4 bases and J 4 bases, with 14 bases left between them. The CDR3 sequence is 14 residues long. The CDR3 loop is CASSVGRQLYEQYF. The CDR3 DNA reads as TGTGCCAGCAGTGTTGGCAGACAGCTTTACGAGCAGTACTTC.

This clonotype was seen more than once but under ten times. V gene TRBV4-1 combines with J gene TRBJ1-1, with TRBD1 matching 8 bases. The V segment lost 4 bases and the J segment 5 bases; nucleotides outside the gene matches: 6. CDR3 length: 14 amino acids. Per the germline V gene, CDR1 is MGHRA and CDR2 is YSYEKL. The CDR3 is CASSRLTGDTEAFF. CDR3 sequence (DNA): TGCGCCAGCAGCCGGCTGACAGGGGATACTGAAGCTTTCTTT.

This clonotype came up many times. The V call is TRBV7-2, the J call TRBJ2-5, with 11 bases fitting TRBD2. There are 16 residues in the CDR3. Unmatched junction bases numbered 7, after V lost 2 bases and J lost 5 bases. Germline loops: CDR1 SGHTA, CDR2 FQGNSA. CDR3 residues: CASSLTSGRGGETQYF. The CDR3 DNA follows: TGTGCCAGCAGCTTAACTAGCGGGAGAGGGGGGGAGACCCAGTACTTC.

The chain employs TRBV6-5 and TRBJ2-2; D not resolved. The CDR3 consists of 15 residues. Germline CDR1 and CDR2: MNHEY and SVGAGI. The V end was cut by 2 bases, the J end by 0 bases, with 7 bases between. In DNA, the CDR3 is TGTGCCAGCAGTTACCGGACCTCGAACACCGGGGAGCTGTTTTTT. Residues: CASSYRTSNTGELFF.